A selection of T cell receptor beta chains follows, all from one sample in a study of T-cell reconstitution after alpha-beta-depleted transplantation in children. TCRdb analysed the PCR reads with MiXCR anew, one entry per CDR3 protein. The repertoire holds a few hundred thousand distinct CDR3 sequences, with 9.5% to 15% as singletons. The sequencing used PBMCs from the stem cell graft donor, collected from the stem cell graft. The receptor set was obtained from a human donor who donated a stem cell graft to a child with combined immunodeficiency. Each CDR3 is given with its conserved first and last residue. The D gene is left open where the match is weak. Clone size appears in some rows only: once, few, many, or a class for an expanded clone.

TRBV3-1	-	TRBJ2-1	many	CASSQVASSYNEQFF	TGTGCCAGCAGCCAAGTTGCAAGCTCCTACAATGAGCAGTTCTTC
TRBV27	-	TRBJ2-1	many	CASGSYEQFF	TGTGCCTCGGGAAGTTATGAGCAGTTCTTC
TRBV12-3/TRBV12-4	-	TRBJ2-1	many	CASSFSDYNEQFF	TGTGCCAGCAGTTTTTCTGACTACAATGAGCAGTTCTTC
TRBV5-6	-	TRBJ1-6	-	CASTQERGVRSPLHF	TGTGCCAGCACCCAAGAGCGGGGAGTAAGGTCACCCCTCCACTTT
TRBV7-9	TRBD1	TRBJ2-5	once	CASSQPGTGNQETQYF	TGTGCCAGCAGCCAGCCCGGGACAGGGAACCAAGAGACCCAGTACTTC
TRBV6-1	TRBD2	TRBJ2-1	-	CASTGGGVVNEQFF	TGTGCCAGCACTGGGGGAGGGGTTGTAAATGAGCAGTTCTTC
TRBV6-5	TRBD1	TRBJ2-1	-	CASRRTGNYNEQFF	TGTGCCAGCCGACGGACAGGGAATTACAATGAGCAGTTCTTC
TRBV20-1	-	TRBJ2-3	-	CSARVDLGVDTQYF	TGCAGTGCTAGAGTCGACCTGGGAGTAGATACGCAGTATTTT
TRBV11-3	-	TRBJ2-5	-	CASSYNPRETQYF	TGTGCCAGCAGCTATAACCCTCGGGAGACCCAGTACTTC
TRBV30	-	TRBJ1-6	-	CAWSVLTGNSPLHF	TGTGCCTGGAGTGTACTAACAGGGAACTCACCCCTCCACTTT
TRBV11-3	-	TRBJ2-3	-	CASSLVDEVNTQYF	TGTGCCAGCAGCTTAGTCGATGAGGTGAATACGCAGTATTTT
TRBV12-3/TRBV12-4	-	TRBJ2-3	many	CASRYLSTDTQYF	TGTGCCAGCAGGTACTTAAGCACAGATACGCAGTATTTT
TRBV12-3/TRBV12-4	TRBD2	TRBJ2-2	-	CASSLLGLAGVKGGELFF	TGTGCCAGCAGTTTATTAGGCCTAGCGGGGGTAAAAGGCGGGGAGCTGTTTTTT
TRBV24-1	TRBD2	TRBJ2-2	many	CATSGLAGNTGELFF	TGTGCCACCAGTGGACTAGCGGGTAACACCGGGGAGCTGTTTTTT
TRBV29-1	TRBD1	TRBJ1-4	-	CSVDLGTDEKLFF	TGCAGCGTAGATTTAGGGACAGACGAAAAACTGTTTTTT
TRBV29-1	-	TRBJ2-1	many	CSVELDSKNEQFF	TGCAGCGTTGAGCTGGACAGCAAGAATGAGCAGTTCTTC
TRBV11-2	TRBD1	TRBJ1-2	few	CASSPRTGSAEGYTF	TGTGCCAGCAGCCCTAGGACAGGGTCGGCGGAGGGCTACACCTTC
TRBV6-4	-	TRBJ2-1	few	CASSDRWGATSYNEQFF	TGTGCCAGCAGTGACAGGTGGGGGGCTACCTCCTACAATGAGCAGTTCTTC
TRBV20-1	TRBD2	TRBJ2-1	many	CSATGLAGHNEQFF	TGCAGTGCTACGGGGCTAGCGGGCCACAATGAGCAGTTCTTC
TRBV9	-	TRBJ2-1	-	CASSVRWEHNEQFF	TGTGCCAGCAGCGTAAGGTGGGAGCACAATGAGCAGTTCTTC
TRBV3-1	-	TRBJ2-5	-	CASSQEQYGTPQETQYF	TGTGCCAGCAGCCAAGAACAATACGGGACCCCACAAGAGACCCAGTACTTC
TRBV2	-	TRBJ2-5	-	CASKPTQETQYF	TGTGCCAGCAAACCAACCCAAGAGACCCAGTACTTC